What follows are 27 T cell receptor beta chains derived from one specimen sequenced in a study of T cell repertoires in cytomegalovirus infection. Each CDR3 protein is one row after TCRdb ran MiXCR on the reads. The sample shows fewer than 550,000 distinct CDR3 sequences, over 9% of them seen only once. The sequenced sample was PBMCs. The receptors were gathered from a human donor in good health (CMV status not recorded). Some clones in this sample may be carry-over from other donors' samples.

This clonotype came up a few times. The chain recombines TRBV6-6 with TRBJ2-5; tentatively, D is TRBD1 (7 bases). Germline V gene lookup returns CDR1 MNHNY and CDR2 SVGAGI (reference sequence). CDR3 length: 15 amino acids. V lost 5 bases and J lost 1, with 14 bases in between. CDR3 loop: CASSDGTAGQETQYF. In DNA, the CDR3 is TGTGCCAGCAGTGACGGGACAGCGGGCCAAGAGACCCAGTACTTC.

This clonotype was counted between two and nine times. The rearrangement uses TRBV30 and TRBJ1-4; D may be TRBD1 (6 bases). Looked up from germline, CDR1 is GTSNPN and CDR2 is SVGIG (reference sequence). Trimming removed 6 bases from V and 3 bases from J, with 17 bases in between. The CDR3 runs 15 residues. The CDR3 DNA follows: TGTGCCTGTCTCCCCCTGGGGACACCTAATGAAAAACTGTTTTTT. As protein: CACLPLGTPNEKLFF.

This clonotype was recorded many times. The genes are TRBV12-3 or TRBV12-4 and TRBJ1-1, with D perhaps TRBD1 (5 bases). The CDR3 totals 13 residues. V dropped 1 base and J dropped 7 bases, with 10 bases sitting between them. CDR3 coding DNA: TGTGCCAGCAGTTTAGGCAGGGCCTTTGAAGCTTTCTTT. Translated, it gives CASSLGRAFEAFF.

Many counts were recorded for this clonotype. The chain joins TRBV14 to TRBJ1-6; D gene uncertain. The V end lost 5 bases, the J end lost 7 bases, and 12 bases lay between the germline ends. This CDR3 has 14 amino acids. The germline gives CDR1 SGHDN, CDR2 FVKESK. CDR3 in DNA: TGTGCCAGCAGCGGTGGCAGTAGAAATTCACCCCTCCACTTT. This gives the protein CASSGGSRNSPLHF.

This chain links TRBV24-1 with TRBJ2-5, with 8 bases lining up with TRBD1. The junction had 10 bases not matched to a gene; V was cut back by 3 bases and J by 5 bases. Germline V gene data show CDR1 as KGHDR and CDR2 as SFDVKD. There are 16 residues in the CDR3. DNA of the CDR3: TGTGCCACCAGTGATACTGGACAGGGTGGCGGTGAGACCCAGTACTTC. Translating it yields CATSDTGQGGGETQYF.

This clonotype was seen repeatedly, ten times or more. The V and J genes are TRBV7-8 and TRBJ1-5; no clear D. The CDR3 runs to 17 residues. Deletions cut 1 base from V and 0 bases from J, with 13 bases between. Germline-derived CDR1 and CDR2 are SGHVS and FQNEAQ. The DNA for the CDR3 is TGTGCCAGCAGCTTAGTACAGCCGGATTATAGCAATCAGCCCCAGCATTTT. It is translated as CASSLVQPDYSNQPQHF.

The chain has TRBV7-9 and TRBJ1-2; D is possibly TRBD1 (6 bases). Germline values: CDR1 SEHNR, CDR2 FQNEAQ (reference sequence). Trimming cost V 5 bases and J 7 bases, with 14 bases left between them. The CDR3 sequence is 13 residues long. For the CDR3, the DNA is TGTGCCAGCAGCCCCCCCGGGACATCTGGCTACACCTTC. This sequence encodes CASSPPGTSGYTF.

This clonotype appeared a few times. V gene TRBV12-3 or TRBV12-4 combines with J gene TRBJ2-5; D unresolved. V was clipped by 3 bases and J by 6 bases, with 14 bases between them. This CDR3 has 14 amino acids. CDR3 nucleotides: TGTGCCAGCAGTTTGTTGCAAGGAGCGAAGACCCAGTACTTC. It translates to CASSLLQGAKTQYF.

The sample holds many counts of this clonotype. The chain recombines TRBV6-2 or TRBV6-3 with TRBJ2-1, with 10 bases lining up with TRBD1. CDR3 size: 16 residues. CDR1 is MNHEY, CDR2 SVGEGT, per germline. V lost 4 bases and J lost 4; bases outside the gene matches: 7. As DNA, the CDR3 is TGTGCCAGCAGTTGGAATGACAGGGGGCAATACAATGAGCAGTTCTTC. This translates into CASSWNDRGQYNEQFF.

This clonotype was detected many times. This chain connects TRBV19 to TRBJ1-1; weak D call: TRBD1 (6 bases). The CDR3 extends over 16 amino acids. Germline CDR1 reads LNHDA; CDR2 reads SQIVND (reference sequence). Trimming cost V 9 bases and J 2 bases, with 22 bases left between them. CDR3 amino acids: CASRTAGEDRNTEAFF. In nucleotides, the CDR3 is TGTGCCAGCCGGACAGCGGGAGAAGACCGAAACACTGAAGCTTTCTTT.

The sample holds many counts of this clonotype. The V call is TRBV7-9, the J call TRBJ2-3; possible D gene TRBD2, 6 bases. V was trimmed by 5 bases and J by 5 bases, leaving 20 bases between them. The CDR3 length is 16 residues. Germline-derived CDR1 and CDR2 are SEHNR and FQNEAQ (reference sequence). For the CDR3, the DNA is TGTGCCAGCAGCCCCGGAGGGACTGACTGGGGAGATACGCAGTATTTT. It yields the protein CASSPGGTDWGDTQYF.

Ten or more counts support this clonotype. This chain connects TRBV6-1 to TRBJ2-7, with 10 bases lining up with TRBD1. V dropped 3 bases and J dropped 0; count of bases not matched to a gene: 5. This CDR3 is 16 amino acids long. Per germline, CDR1 MNHNS and CDR2 SASEGT. The CDR3, as DNA: TGTGCCAGCAGTGATCACCGGGACAGGGGCTCCTACGAGCAGTACTTC. Translated: CASSDHRDRGSYEQYF.

This clonotype was seen many times. The chain couples TRBV11-2 to TRBJ2-2; D gene uncertain. Germline CDR1 reads SGHAT; CDR2 reads FQNNGV. Trimming pared 2 bases from V and 6 bases from J, leaving 13 bases between. This CDR3 contains 15 residues. The CDR3, as DNA: TGTGCCAGCAGCTTACGCACCTGGTCGGCCGGGGAGCTGTTTTTT. It is translated as CASSLRTWSAGELFF. Based on the CDR3 plus reference TRBV11-2 and TRBJ2-2, the full variable domain is EAGVAQSPRYKIIEKRQSVAFWCNPISGHATLYWYQQILGQGPKLLIQFQNNGVVDDSQLPKDRFSAERLKGVDSTLKIQPAKLEDSAVYLCASSLRTWSAGELFFGEGSRLTVL.

V gene TRBV7-9 combines with J gene TRBJ2-1, with a tentative D call TRBD1 (5 bases). Germline V gene lookup returns CDR1 SEHNR and CDR2 FQNEAQ (reference sequence). The CDR3 runs to 15 residues. V gave up 3 bases and J gave up 1 base, with 10 bases separating them. DNA of the CDR3: TGTGCCAGCAGCTTCAGGGCAGGGTCCTACAATGAGCAGTTCTTC. The encoded protein is CASSFRAGSYNEQFF.

This clonotype was observed at least ten times. V usage is TRBV28 and J usage is TRBJ2-5; 7 nucleotides line up with TRBD1. CDR3 length equals 14 residues. The V gene's germline CDR1 is MDHEN and CDR2 SYDVKM. Trimming took 5 bases from V and 4 from J; bases not matched to a gene: 7. CDR3 in amino acids: CASSPTGPGETQYF. CDR3 bases: TGTGCCAGCAGTCCGACAGGGCCTGGAGAGACCCAGTACTTC.

This clonotype was seen a few times. The chain links TRBV3-1 to TRBJ2-7, with 10 bases aligning to TRBD1. Per the germline V gene, CDR1 is LGHDT and CDR2 is YNNKEL (reference sequence). The CDR3 is made up of 15 amino acids. After removal of 5 bases from V and 2 bases from J, the junction contained 6 bases not matched to a gene. In DNA, the CDR3 is TGTGCCAGCAGCTTTCCCGGGACAGGGGCCTACGAGCAGTACTTC. Protein: CASSFPGTGAYEQYF.

This clonotype was found many times. V usage is TRBV7-9 and J usage is TRBJ1-1, with D possibly TRBD1 on 6 matching bases. The germline V gene encodes CDR1 SEHNR and CDR2 FQNEAQ (reference sequence). CDR3 length equals 17 residues. V lost 4 bases to trimming and J lost 6 bases, with 24 bases between them. As DNA, the CDR3 is TGTGCCAGCAGCTCGTCGACAAGGGGGGGAGGGGATCCTGAAGCTTTCTTT. Protein product: CASSSSTRGGGDPEAFF.

This clonotype was counted at least ten times. The J gene is TRBJ2-4, the V gene TRBV7-8; D is perhaps TRBD2 (6 bases). V was pared by 5 bases and J by 0 bases, with 11 bases between. CDR3 length: 15 residues. Germline loops: CDR1 SGHVS, CDR2 FQNEAQ. In nucleotides, the CDR3 is TGTGCCAGCAGCCGGGACTTTCTAGCCAAAAACATTCAGTACTTC. It translates to CASSRDFLAKNIQYF.

This clonotype showed up many times. The chain combines TRBV20-1 with TRBJ2-7; D is possibly TRBD1 (6 bases). Germline V gene lookup returns CDR1 DFQATT and CDR2 SNEGSKA (reference sequence). The length of the CDR3 is 14 residues. Trimming removed 4 bases at V and 2 bases at J, with 15 bases between. The CDR3 protein is CSAIRTEGAYEQYF. The CDR3 nucleotides are TGCAGTGCTATAAGGACAGAAGGGGCCTACGAGCAGTACTTC.

In this sample, this clonotype turned up many times. This sequence joins TRBV7-8 and TRBJ1-1; D remains unclear. In germline, CDR1 is SGHVS, CDR2 FQNEAQ. V lost 4 bases and J 8 bases, leaving 8 bases between the germline ends. The CDR3 contains 11 residues. The DNA of the CDR3 is TGTGCCAGCAGCTCCACGGAGGAAGCTTTCTTT. Translated: CASSSTEEAFF. Full variable domain (missing parts from reference TRBV7-8 and TRBJ1-1): GAGVSQSPRYKVAKRGQDVALRCDPISGHVSLFWYQQALGQGPEFLTYFQNEAQLDKSGLPSDRFFAERPEGSVSTLKIQRTQQEDSAVYLCASSSTEEAFFGQGTRLTVV.

At least ten counts were recorded for this clonotype. CDR3 DNA sequence: TGTGCCAGCAGCCAAGATGGGCAGCCAACTAATGAAAAACTGTTTTTT. Translated: CASSQDGQPTNEKLFF. The rearrangement links TRBV4-2 to TRBJ1-4; D is unclear. Germline CDR1 LGHNA, CDR2 YNFKEQ. V lost 0 bases to trimming and J lost 0 bases, with 8 bases between them. This CDR3 comprises 16 residues.

This clonotype was recorded many times. The V and J genes are TRBV19 and TRBJ1-2; possible D gene TRBD1, 5 bases. Per germline, CDR1 LNHDA and CDR2 SQIVND (reference sequence). V lost 5 bases to trimming and J lost 3 bases, with 19 bases between them. The CDR3 length is 16 residues. CDR3 residues: CASSHGPRDGDYGYTF. As DNA, the CDR3 is TGTGCCAGTAGTCACGGCCCCCGGGACGGAGACTATGGCTACACCTTC.

In this sample, this clonotype turned up a few times. CDR3 amino acids: CASSEWARSSTDTQYF. The CDR3 DNA sequence: TGTGCCAGCAGTGAATGGGCCCGCAGTAGCACAGATACGCAGTATTTT. The genes are TRBV2 and TRBJ2-3; D not resolved. The CDR3 length is 16 residues. Germline V gene sequence: CDR1 SNHLY, CDR2 FYNNEI. V was clipped by 2 bases and J by 0 bases, with 12 bases between them.

Concerning this clonotype: A much larger clone lies a single base off, so this may be a read error. The V gene is TRBV29-1, the J gene TRBJ2-7; TRBD1 aligns across 10 bases. This CDR3 spans 14 amino acids. Trimming removed 4 bases from V and 4 bases from J; junction bases left unmatched: 7. CDR1 and CDR2 from the germline V gene are SQVTM and ANQGSEA. The CDR3 nucleotides are TGCAGCGTTGGCTGGGACAGGGGAAAATACGAGCAGTACTTC. Translated, it gives CSVGWDRGKYEQYF.

This clonotype appeared many times. The rearrangement joins TRBV7-9 to TRBJ1-1; D not certain. This CDR3 contains 14 residues. V was shortened by 1 base and J by 3 bases, with 9 bases between the two germline ends. The V gene's germline CDR1 is SEHNR and CDR2 FQNEAQ (reference sequence). For the CDR3, the DNA is TGTGCCAGCAGCTTAGGGCAGACGGACACTGAAGCTTTCTTT. It yields the protein CASSLGQTDTEAFF.

This clonotype was detected once. V gene TRBV9 combines with J gene TRBJ2-2; the match to TRBD1 covers 8 bases. Trimming removed 3 bases from V and 6 bases from J; junction bases left unmatched: 13. The CDR3 has 17 residues. In germline, CDR1 is SGDLS, CDR2 YYNGEE. CDR3 sequence: CASSGGQGLIGSGELFF. The CDR3 nucleotides read TGTGCCAGCAGCGGCGGACAGGGTCTGATTGGGTCCGGGGAGCTGTTTTTT.

Ten or more counts support this clonotype. V usage is TRBV14 and J usage is TRBJ2-7; D not resolved. CDR1 is SGHDN and CDR2 is FVKESK in the germline V gene. The CDR3 spans 12 residues. Trimming removed 0 bases at V and 4 bases at J, with 4 bases between. CDR3 protein: CASSQDTYEQYF. As DNA, the CDR3 is TGTGCCAGCAGCCAAGATACTTACGAGCAGTACTTC.